This is a list of T cell receptor beta chains from one sample in a study of OX40 agonist ivuxolimab in advanced cancers. Using immunoSEQ multiplex PCR, the repertoire was profiled, and TCRdb retains in-frame clones only, with some absent. The sample includes roughly 120,000 clones, 85% to 95% of them seen just once. The sequences come from CD4+ or CD8+ T cells sorted from blood, collected in a trial of the OX40 agonist ivuxolimab. Every receptor here comes from an adult with an advanced solid tumor such as melanoma, head and neck, liver or kidney cancer. Each CDR3 is given with its conserved first and last residue. A D gene is named only where the DNA matches it firmly. Part of the rows lack a size; the others show once, few, many or a class for expanded clones.

size	J	V	D	CDR3	DNA
NA	TRBJ2-3	TRBV18	TRBD2	CASSPMTGTSGNTDTQYF	TGTGCCAGCTCACCAATGACCGGGACTAGCGGGAACACAGATACGCAGTATTTT
few	TRBJ2-1	TRBV11-2	TRBD2	CASSLKAGGYNEQFF	TGTGCCAGCAGCTTAAAAGCCGGGGGGTACAATGAGCAGTTCTTC
NA	TRBJ2-7	TRBV7-8	TRBD1	CASSPRTGPYEQYF	TGTGCCAGCAGCCCTAGGACAGGGCCCTACGAGCAGTACTTC
NA	TRBJ2-1	TRBV5-8	NA	CASSYSGLTYNEQFF	TGTGCCAGCAGCTACTCGGGACTTACCTACAATGAGCAGTTCTTC
NA	TRBJ2-5	TRBV18	TRBD1	CASEGAVKETQYF	TGTGCCAGTGAGGGGGCCGTAAAAGAGACCCAGTACTTC
once	TRBJ1-2	TRBV14	TRBD1	CASSQFPGQAYGYTF	TGTGCCAGCAGCCAATTTCCAGGACAGGCATATGGCTACACCTTC
few	TRBJ2-2	TRBV6-5	NA	CASSSLVSTGELFF	TGTGCCAGCAGTTCGCTTGTATCGACCGGGGAGCTGTTTTTT
NA	TRBJ2-7	TRBV28	NA	CASSFGPTDSSYEQYF	TGTGCCAGCAGTTTTGGGCCCACAGACAGCTCCTACGAGCAGTACTTC
NA	TRBJ1-4	TRBV28	NA	CASSSGTANEKLFF	TGTGCCAGCAGCTCCGGGACGGCTAATGAAAAACTGTTTTTT
NA	TRBJ1-4	TRBV2	NA	CASSEFRNEKLFF	TGTGCCAGCAGTGAATTCCGAAATGAAAAACTGTTTTTT
NA	TRBJ2-1	TRBV6-1	NA	CASSEAWGGEQFF	TGTGCCAGCAGTGAAGCTTGGGGTGGTGAGCAGTTCTTC
NA	TRBJ2-7	TRBV10-3	NA	CAISGIVTSSYEQYF	TGTGCCATCAGTGGGATAGTGACTAGCTCCTACGAGCAGTACTTC
NA	TRBJ2-7	TRBV7-9	NA	CASRTADRALGEQYF	TGTGCCAGCAGAACCGCGGACCGCGCGCTTGGGGAGCAGTACTTC
NA	TRBJ1-2	TRBV19	TRBD1	CASSIRTGAGEGGYTF	TGTGCCAGTAGTATCCGGACAGGGGCAGGGGAGGGTGGCTACACCTTC
NA	TRBJ2-7	TRBV27	TRBD2	CASSLSVGSGITYEQYF	TGTGCCAGCAGTTTATCGGTGGGTAGCGGGATAACCTACGAGCAGTACTTC
NA	TRBJ2-7	TRBV18	NA	CASSPNVENYEQYF	TGTGCCAGCTCACCAAATGTGGAAAATTACGAGCAGTACTTC
NA	TRBJ2-1	TRBV2	TRBD1	CASKGADRVYNEQFF	TGTGCCAGCAAGGGGGCAGACAGGGTATACAATGAGCAGTTCTTC
NA	TRBJ2-3	TRBV11-2	NA	CASSWEVATDTQYF	TGTGCCAGCAGCTGGGAGGTGGCCACAGATACGCAGTATTTT
NA	TRBJ1-1	TRBV5-1	TRBD1	CASSSGQTSNTEAFF	TGCGCCAGCAGTTCGGGACAGACTTCGAACACTGAAGCTTTCTTT
NA	TRBJ1-1	TRBV9	NA	CASSVTFQGNVAEAFF	TGTGCCAGCAGCGTCACCTTTCAGGGGAATGTCGCTGAAGCTTTCTTT
NA	TRBJ1-2	TRBV27	NA	CASSLWGSYGYTF	TGTGCCAGCAGTTTATGGGGCAGCTATGGCTACACCTTC
NA	TRBJ2-2	TRBV7-2	NA	CASSLTTGELFF	TGTGCCAGCAGCTTGACCACCGGGGAGCTGTTTTTT
NA	TRBJ2-1	TRBV7-3	NA	CASSLTREDYNEQFF	TGTGCCAGCAGCTTAACGAGGGAGGACTACAATGAGCAGTTCTTC
NA	TRBJ1-4	TRBV15	NA	CATSSTGFANEKLFF	TGTGCCACCAGCAGTACGGGATTTGCTAATGAAAAACTGTTTTTT
NA	TRBJ2-1	TRBV6-6	TRBD2	CASSYGGSPNEQFF	TGTGCCAGCAGTTACGGCGGGAGCCCAAATGAGCAGTTCTTC